The text below deals with one TCR beta chain. Its antigen is unknown. In the PCR, 60 Vbeta and 13 Jbeta primers were used. TCRdb's copy holds only in-frame clones and misses some; the assay was immunoSEQ multiplex PCR. The table counts more than 140,000 clones; about 2.2% lies in the top ten. CDR1 SGHNT and CDR2 YYREEE come from the germline V gene (reference sequence). The V end lost 5 bases, the J end lost 0 bases, and 15 bases lay between the germline ends. The length of the CDR3 is 16 residues. The data stem from a study of cytomegalovirus exposure and HLA in healthy donors. Study outcomes and limitations: According to an earlier analysis, most TCR beta V segments yielded productive rearrangements about 87% or about 30% of the time. Among CMV-associated TCR beta chains, most appeared HLA-restricted in a later analysis.

Sequences were obtained from PBMCs. The chain couples TRBV5-4 to TRBJ2-1; tentatively, D is TRBD2 (6 bases). This clonotype was obtained from a woman aged 18-29 years in good health and CMV-seronegative. The CDR3 region has the DNA TGTGCCAGCAGTTCCTATAGCGGACTCTCCTACAATGAGCAGTTCTTC. Amino acids: CASSSYSGLSYNEQFF.